The 7 T cell receptor beta chains in this list originate from one sample, sequenced in a study of blood T cells in healthy people across ages. A J-beta primer mix and a sample-barcoded 5' primer were used in a second PCR of about 7 to 12 cycles. Each CDR3 protein gets one entry after TCRdb re-called the 5' RACE reads with MiXCR. The table shows about 800,000 distinct CDR3 sequences, with about 62% occurring only once. Material for sequencing was blood. These receptor sequences come from a man under 40 in good health.

This clonotype appeared a few times. The chain has TRBV20-1 and TRBJ2-3, with 9 bases fitting TRBD2. CDR3 length: 15 amino acids. Germline loops: CDR1 DFQATT, CDR2 SNEGSKA (reference sequence). J was trimmed by 4 bases and V by 5 bases; bases with no gene match: 10. CDR3 bases: TGCAGTGCTTTAGCGGGAGCTGGTAATCCAGATACGCAGTATTTT. Its protein is CSALAGAGNPDTQYF.

This clonotype has only one observation. The chain links TRBV30 to TRBJ2-5; the D call may be TRBD1 or TRBD2 (5 bases each). V was pared by 2 bases and J by 7 bases, with 17 bases between. The germline CDR1 and CDR2 sequences are GTSNPN and SVGIG (reference sequence). The CDR3 totals 14 residues. CDR3 sequence: CAWSPGPERWTQYF. CDR3 bases: TGTGCCTGGAGTCCGGGACCCGAGAGGTGGACCCAGTACTTC.

The rearrangement joins TRBV10-1 to TRBJ2-1; 7 bases are shared with TRBD2. The CDR3 sequence is 18 residues long. J was trimmed by 4 bases and V by 2 bases; bases with no gene match: 14. Germline-derived CDR1 and CDR2 are WNHNN and SYGVQD (reference sequence). CDR3 DNA sequence: TGCGCCAGCAGTGAGCGTTTTGGAAGTAGCGGGCTTTACAATGAGCAGTTCTTC. The encoded protein is CASSERFGSSGLYNEQFF.

The V and J genes are TRBV3-1 and TRBJ2-7, with D possibly being TRBD2 (5 bases). Germline V CDR1 and CDR2: LGHDT, YNNKEL (reference sequence). The CDR3 contains 13 residues. The V end lost 2 bases, the J end lost 3 bases, and 8 bases lay between the germline ends. The CDR3 nucleotides read TGTGCCAGCAGCCAATACGGGATCTACGAGCAGTACTTC. Its translation is CASSQYGIYEQYF.

The sample holds one count of this clonotype. This rearrangement joins TRBV5-5 to TRBJ2-7, with a possible D match to TRBD2 (6 bases). This CDR3 has 15 residues. Trimming shortened V by 4 bases and J by 2 bases, and 16 bases separated the two germline ends. Germline V gives CDR1 SGHKS, CDR2 YYEKEE (reference sequence). The CDR3 here is CASSPLLATTYEQYF. In DNA form, the CDR3 reads TGTGCCAGCAGCCCCCTTCTAGCGACCACCTACGAGCAGTACTTC.

The rearrangement links TRBV10-3 to TRBJ2-7; D unclear. The CDR3 runs 13 residues. Germline V gene data show CDR1 as ENHRY and CDR2 as SYGVKD. V lost 8 bases and J 5 bases, leaving 16 bases between the germline ends. The CDR3: CAIAVRERDEQYF. In DNA form, the CDR3 reads TGTGCCATCGCTGTAAGGGAAAGGGACGAGCAGTACTTC.

The gene calls are TRBV6-1 and TRBJ2-1; 12 bases line up with TRBD2. The CDR3 contains 16 residues. Germline values: CDR1 MNHNS, CDR2 SASEGT. J gave up 2 bases and V 7 bases, and 6 bases lay outside the gene matches. The CDR3: CASTRLAGVPYNEQFF. CDR3 sequence (DNA): TGTGCCAGCACCCGACTAGCGGGAGTTCCCTACAATGAGCAGTTCTTC.